The T cell receptor (beta chain) under discussion was sequenced for a study of cytomegalovirus exposure and HLA in healthy donors. Overall study results and limits: Reports indicate that TCR beta sequences accurately predicted the HLA-A and HLA-B alleles of most subjects. Previous analysis showed most TCR beta V segments were productive about 87% or about 30% of the time. The Asian-associated ancestry cluster reportedly had fewer N-insertions than the roughly 670-donor mean in a later analysis. A link between a missense DCLRE1C variant and TCR beta V- and J-gene trimming emerged from a later analysis.

PCR was performed using 60 Vbeta and 13 Jbeta primers. Sequencing was performed with immunoSEQ multiplex PCR; in TCRdb, only in-frame clones are kept and a portion is missing. The sample holds about 130,000 clones, 80% seen once. As regards this clone: Its antigen is still unknown.

The source material was PBMCs. The TCR sequence derives from a female donor in good health and CMV-seronegative.

In DNA, the CDR3 is TGTGCCAGTACTCCCCCCGACAGGGGCTCTAACTATGGCTACACCTTC. It encodes CASTPPDRGSNYGYTF. The chain couples TRBV19 to TRBJ1-2; 8 bases are a match to TRBD1. Trimming removed 7 bases from V and 0 bases from J; junction bases left unmatched: 10. The CDR3 loop spans 16 amino acids. Looked up from germline, CDR1 is LNHDA and CDR2 is SQIVND (reference sequence). Full variable domain (rest looked up from reference TRBV19 and TRBJ1-2): DGGITQSPKYLFRKEGQNVTLSCEQNLNHDAMYWYRQDPGQGLRLIYYSQIVNDFQKGDIAEGYSVSREKKESFPLTVTSAQKNPTAFYLCASTPPDRGSNYGYTFGSGTRLTVV.